The 29 T cell receptor beta chains below were found in one sample sequenced in a study of tumor-infiltrating lymphocytes in primary liver carcinoma. Total RNA amounting to around 540 ng was the source from which TCR beta cDNA was made with a constant-region primer. Nested multiplex PCR, run for three rounds with slightly modified ARM-PCR, yielded TCR beta libraries. TRBV1-TRBV30 forward primers paired with a C-beta reverse primer drove the first two PCR rounds, roughly 9 cycles each. From the multiplex PCR reads, TCRdb called clonotypes with MiXCR, one entry per CDR3 protein. The sample contains tens of thousands of distinct CDR3 sequences, 65% to 75% of which appear only once. Unsorted bulk tissue (roughly 17-33 mg) underwent RNA and DNA co-extraction. The sample comprised tumor-adjacent normal liver tissue. These receptor sequences come from a middle-aged man with primary liver carcinoma and hepatitis B virus infection.

Only a few counts were recorded for this clonotype. One junction end disagrees with the germline gene, perhaps due to a read error. In DNA form, the CDR3 reads TGCGCCAGCAGCTTGAACGACCGCACTAGCACAGATACGCTGTATTTT. This codes for CASSLNDRTSTDTLYF. The chain employs TRBV5-1 and TRBJ2-3, with D possibly matching TRBD2 (6 bases). The CDR3 totals 16 residues. Germline-derived CDR1 and CDR2 are SGHRS and YFSETQ.

On this clonotype itself: Germline and junction disagree at one end, which may indicate a read error. The J gene is TRBJ1-1, the V gene TRBV28, with a tentative D call TRBD1 (6 bases). CDR1 and CDR2 from the germline V gene are MDHEN and SYDVKM. This CDR3 region has 15 residues. This CDR3 is CASSLGQLMNTEAFF. In nucleotides, the CDR3 is TGTGCCAGCAGTTTAGGACAGCTTATGAACACTGAAGCTTTTTTT.

This clonotype was seen many times. The chain joins TRBV25-1 to TRBJ2-7, with D maybe TRBD1 (5 bases). Deletions cut 3 bases from V and 0 bases from J, with 12 bases between. The CDR3 has 15 amino acids. CDR1 is MGHDK and CDR2 is SYGVNS in the germline V gene. Here the CDR3 DNA reads TGTGCCAGCAGTGATTCGTCGGACACCTCCTACGAGCAGTACTTC. It translates to CASSDSSDTSYEQYF.

This clonotype appeared once. CDR3 nucleotide sequence: TGTGCCAGCAGTTTGGCCCAGAGTCCTAATCAGCCCCAGCATTTT. This codes for CASSLAQSPNQPQHF. This sequence joins TRBV12-3 or TRBV12-4 and TRBJ1-5; D not resolved. V was clipped by 3 bases and J by 4 bases, with 13 bases between them. CDR3 length equals 15 residues.

Comment on this clonotype: At one end the junction does not follow the germline gene, possibly because of a read error. The V and J genes are TRBV7-8 and TRBJ1-1, with 8 bases identical to TRBD1. Germline assignment: CDR1 SGHVS and CDR2 FQNEAQ. The CDR3 runs 14 residues. CDR3 in DNA: TGTGCCATCAGCTTCGGACAGGGAGGGACTGAAGCTTTCTTT. Protein sequence: CAISFGQGGTEAFF.

Remarks on this clonotype: Possible read error: a much larger clone is one base away. DNA of the CDR3: TGTGCCAGCATCTCCCTAGGATCAGGGGGTGACTATGGCTACACCTTC. This encodes CASISLGSGGDYGYTF. The chain uses TRBV28 and TRBJ1-2; 7 bases match TRBD1. V shed 7 bases and J 3 bases; nucleotides not matched to a gene: 14. The CDR3 has 16 amino acids. Germline V gene data show CDR1 as MDHEN and CDR2 as SYDVKM.

About this clonotype: One end of the junction varies from germline; a read error may be responsible. V usage is TRBV6-6 and J usage is TRBJ2-3; 10 bases agree with TRBD2. The length of the CDR3 is 16 residues. CDR1 is MNHNY and CDR2 is SVGAGI in the germline V gene (reference sequence). CDR3 sequence: CASSYRASGSTDTPYF. DNA of the CDR3: TGTGCCAGCAGCTATAGGGCTAGCGGGAGTACGGATACGCCGTATTTT.

In regard to this clonotype: One junction end does not reproduce the germline sequence, and a read error may be involved. The rearrangement links TRBV29-1 to TRBJ1-2, with TRBD1 as a possible D gene (5 bases). The V gene's germline CDR1 is SQVTM and CDR2 ANQGSEA. The CDR3 is 18 amino acids. CDR3 loop: CSVGAPTGAQVTNYGYNF. The CDR3 region has the DNA TGCAGCGTTGGGGCACCAACAGGAGCTCAAGTGACTAACTATGGCTACAACTTC.

Comment on this clonotype: One junction end disagrees with the germline gene, perhaps due to a read error. The chain is built from TRBV6-2 or TRBV6-3 and TRBJ2-1, with 12 nucleotides matching TRBD1. The CDR3 contains 15 residues. Germline values: CDR1 MNHEY, CDR2 SVGEGT. This chain's CDR3 is CASPSAGTGGFEHFF. CDR3 DNA: TGTGCCAGCCCTAGTGCGGGGACAGGGGGCTTTGAGCACTTCTTC.

Comments on this clonotype: One end of the junction fails to match germline, which may point to a read error. This chain links TRBV7-8 with TRBJ2-1; D remains unclear. The CDR3 extends over 16 amino acids. CDR1 and CDR2 from the germline V gene are SGHVS and FQNEAQ. The CDR3 DNA follows: TGTGCCAGCAACTCTGACTTCGGCGGTATCTACAATGAGCAGTCCTTC. It specifies CASNSDFGGIYNEQSF.

This clonotype has at least ten counts. A much larger clone sits a single nucleotide away, making a read error possible. V gene TRBV4-2 combines with J gene TRBJ2-2, with D maybe TRBD2 (5 bases). In germline, CDR1 is LGHNA, CDR2 YNFKEQ. CDR3 length: 15 residues. For the CDR3, the DNA is TGTGCCAGCAGCCAAGAAGGGTCGATCACCGGGGAGCTGCTTTTT. Translated, it gives CASSQEGSITGELLF.

About this clonotype itself: Relative to the germline gene, one junction end is altered; a read error may explain this. The V and J genes are TRBV6-6 and TRBJ1-4; D is ambiguous. Germline V lookup: CDR1 MNHNY, CDR2 SVGAGI (reference sequence). CDR3 length: 15 residues. The CDR3, as DNA: TGTGCCAGCAGTAAAGGCGACTTCTTGGATGAGAAACTGTTTTTT. Translation gives CASSKGDFLDEKLFF.

On this clonotype itself: No conserved phenylalanine or tryptophan is present at the end of the CDR3, so a read error is the likely explanation. The chain joins TRBV7-2 to TRBJ2-4; weak D call: TRBD2 (6 bases). Germline V gene sequence: CDR1 SGHTA, CDR2 FQGNSA. The CDR3 runs 14 residues. Deletions cut 2 bases from V and 5 bases from J, with 10 bases between. The CDR3 sequence is CASSLMGGQNIQYI. Here the CDR3 DNA reads TGTGCCAGCAGCTTAATGGGAGGTCAAAACATTCAGTACATC.

V usage is TRBV6-1 and J usage is TRBJ2-3, with D maybe TRBD1 (5 bases). Germline values: CDR1 MNHNS, CDR2 SASEGT. This CDR3 comprises 13 residues. The CDR3 DNA reads as TGTGTCAGTAGTGACAGCCCGACTGACACGCAGTATTTT. It specifies CVSSDSPTDTQYF.

The chain uses TRBV5-1 and TRBJ2-7, with D possibly TRBD1 on 6 matching bases. Germline V gene data show CDR1 as SGHRS and CDR2 as YFSETQ. The CDR3 contains 13 residues. Trimming stripped 6 bases from V and 2 bases from J, with 12 bases between. The CDR3 DNA is TGCGCCAGCAATCCTAGGGGGACCTACGAGCAGTACTTC. This sequence encodes CASNPRGTYEQYF.

Regarding this clonotype: No conserved phenylalanine or tryptophan ends this CDR3, so it is likely a read error. It is unclear where the CDR3 begins or ends on the DNA, so no DNA is shown, and the CDR3 is as TCRdb lists it. The CDR3 here is CASSFGRVYEQYL. The chain recombines TRBV11-2 with TRBJ2-7; TRBD2, the table's D call, lacks a check against the DNA. The CDR3 is 13 amino acids long, termini counted. Germline V gene sequence: CDR1 SGHAT, CDR2 FQNNGV.

Note on this clonotype: With a much larger clone just one base away, this may be a read error. This sequence joins TRBV5-5 and TRBJ2-3, with D possibly TRBD2 on 6 matching bases. Germline-derived CDR1 and CDR2 are SGHKS and YYEKEE (reference sequence). The CDR3 loop spans 15 amino acids. V gave up 1 base and J gave up 4 bases, with 13 bases separating them. The CDR3 loop is CASSLFAGTPDTQYF. CDR3 nucleotide sequence: TGTGCCAGCAGCTTGTTTGCGGGAACCCCAGATACGCAGTATTTT. Full variable domain (outside the CDR3, taken from reference TRBV5-5 and TRBJ2-3): DAGVTQSPTHLIKTRGQQVTLRCSPISGHKSVSWYQQVLGQGPQFIFQYYEKEERGRGNFPDRFSARQFPNYSSELNVNALLLGDSALYLCASSLFAGTPDTQYFGPGTRLTVL.

This clonotype was picked up a small number of times. This chain links TRBV7-2 with TRBJ2-1; TRBD2 is a possible D gene (6 bases). From germline, CDR1 is SGHTA and CDR2 FQGNSA. CDR3 length: 14 residues. V was cut by 8 bases and J by 3 bases, with 14 bases left in between. In DNA form, the CDR3 reads TGTGCCAGCCTCCGGGACTTACGCTACAATGAGCAGTTCTTC. Protein sequence: CASLRDLRYNEQFF.

The rearrangement links TRBV24-1 to TRBJ2-3; TRBD1 might be the D (5 bases). CDR3 size: 16 residues. Between the trimmed V and J ends, which lost 1 base and 0 bases, there was a span of 10 bases. The V gene's germline CDR1 is KGHDR and CDR2 SFDVKD. The CDR3 region has the DNA TGTGCCACCAGTGATTTTGGCAGGGATAGCACAGATACGCAGTATTTT. The encoded protein is CATSDFGRDSTDTQYF.

The DNA for the CDR3 is TGCGCCAGCAGCCCCACAGGGGGCGGTTGGGAAGAGCAGTACTTC. Its translation is CASSPTGGGWEEQYF. This rearrangement joins TRBV4-1 to TRBJ2-7; 9 positions agree with TRBD1. The trim removed 4 bases at V and 7 bases at J, leaving 11 bases unmatched. The CDR3 consists of 15 residues. Germline V gives CDR1 MGHRA, CDR2 YSYEKL.

In the case of this clonotype: This could be a read error, since a much larger clone is one nucleotide away. The CDR3 sequence: CASSEQTYNEEFF. Written as DNA, the CDR3 is TGTGCCAGCAGTGAACAGACCTACAATGAGGAGTTCTTC. The chain uses TRBV25-1 and TRBJ2-1; D unclear. Germline V gives CDR1 MGHDK, CDR2 SYGVNS. The CDR3 contains 13 residues.

This clonotype was seen a single time. An end of the junction differs from the germline gene, which may be a read error. V and J are TRBV12-3 or TRBV12-4 and TRBJ2-7; 9 bases align to TRBD2. This CDR3 region has 15 residues. The CDR3 region is CASSVASGANYEQYF. The CDR3 DNA reads as TGTGCTAGCAGTGTAGCTAGCGGGGCCAACTACGAGCAGTACTTC.

This clonotype was seen more than once but under ten times. This may be a read error, as it is one base from a much larger clone. The V call is TRBV6-5, the J call TRBJ2-1, with 9 bases identical to TRBD2. The CDR3 loop spans 15 amino acids. Germline CDR1 MNHEY, CDR2 SVGAGI. The CDR3 sequence: CASSRSSGRYNEQLF. CDR3 coding DNA: TGTGCCAGCAGTCGTAGTAGCGGGAGATATAATGAGCAGCTCTTC.

Worth noting for this clonotype: A junction boundary mismatches the germline segment, possibly from a read error. V usage is TRBV5-4 and J usage is TRBJ2-2, with D tentatively TRBD2 (6 bases). CDR3 length: 16 amino acids. Germline V gene sequence: CDR1 SGHNT, CDR2 YYREEE (reference sequence). CDR3 in amino acids: CVSSTDGGVNTEELFF. The DNA for the CDR3 is TGTGTCAGCAGCACGGATGGCGGGGTGAACACCGAGGAGCTGTTTTTT.

Concerning this clonotype: No conserved phenylalanine or tryptophan is present at the end of the CDR3, so a read error is the likely explanation. The chain couples TRBV4-1 to TRBJ1-5, with 9 bases matching TRBD1. CDR1 is MGHRA and CDR2 is YSYEKL in the germline V gene. This CDR3 spans 17 amino acids. V gave up 6 bases and J gave up 8 bases; unmatched junction bases: 17. The CDR3 nucleotides are TGCGCCAGCAGTCAACTATTCCTCAGGGACAGGGTGGAGCCCCAGCATCTT. Translating it yields CASSQLFLRDRVEPQHL.

Remarks on this clonotype: A much larger clone lies one base from this, so it may be a read error. The chain uses TRBV6-1 and TRBJ2-7; 9 bases fit TRBD1. CDR1 and CDR2 (germline): MNHNS, SASEGT. This CDR3 is built from 14 residues. CDR3: CANSTGTGPYEQYF. CDR3 coding DNA: TGTGCCAACAGTACCGGGACAGGGCCCTACGAGCAGTACTTC.

Concerning this clonotype itself: A much larger clone lies a single base off, so this may be a read error. The V and J genes are TRBV7-9 and TRBJ1-2; no reliable D call. The CDR3 contains 13 residues. The V gene's germline CDR1 is SEHNR and CDR2 FQNEAQ (reference sequence). Written as DNA, the CDR3 is TGTGCCAGCACCGACTTACGGCCCCGTGGCCACACCTTC. Amino acid sequence: CASTDLRPRGHTF. Full variable domain (outside the CDR3, taken from reference TRBV7-9 and TRBJ1-2): DTGVSQNPRHKITKRGQNVTFRCDPISEHNRLYWYRQTLGQGPEFLTYFQNEAQLEKSRLLSDRFSAERPKGSFSTLEIQRTEQGDSAMYLCASTDLRPRGHTFGSGTRLTVV.

As to this clonotype: The CDR3 does not close with the conserved phenylalanine or tryptophan, likely indicating a read error. The chain has TRBV14 and TRBJ2-7; D may correspond to TRBD1 or TRBD2 (5 bases each). Germline V gives CDR1 SGHDN, CDR2 FVKESK. This CDR3 region has 15 residues. Trimming removed 4 bases at V and 4 bases at J, with 17 bases between. CDR3 residues: CASSPSGRKLYEQYL. The CDR3 DNA reads as TGTGCCAGCAGCCCCTCGGGACGGAAACTATACGAGCAGTACCTC.

This clonotype is medium-sized (0.01 to 0.1%) within its sample. This sequence joins TRBV11-2 and TRBJ2-1; D is undetermined. CDR1 SGHAT and CDR2 FQNNGV come from the germline V gene. This CDR3 has 13 amino acids. Between the trimmed V and J ends, which lost 2 bases and 7 bases, there was a span of 9 bases. The CDR3 DNA follows: TGTGCCAGCAGCTTAATCGGAGCTAATGAGCAGTTCTTC. It codes for CASSLIGANEQFF.